This paragraph covers one T cell receptor (beta chain) sequence. Each and every patient relapsed after autologous stem cell transplantation, and patients got differing brentuximab vedotin exposure. The data are from a study of PD-1 blockade in classical Hodgkin lymphoma. Sequencing was performed with immunoSEQ multiplex PCR; in TCRdb, only in-frame clones are kept and a portion is missing. This table has around 19,000 clones, 86% appearing once. The CDR3 extends over 14 amino acids. The germline gives CDR1 SGHRS, CDR2 YFSETQ. The trim removed 2 bases at V and 2 bases at J, leaving 4 bases unmatched. The rearrangement links TRBV5-1 to TRBJ2-7; 7 bases are a match to TRBD1. The sequence came from a human donor with classical Hodgkin lymphoma. This specimen consisted of peripheral blood mononuclear cells (PBMCs), obtained before the second cycle of nivolumab. The CDR3 is CASSFGQATYEQYF. DNA of the CDR3: TGCGCCAGCAGCTTCGGACAGGCCACCTACGAGCAGTACTTC.